The source of this T cell receptor (beta chain) is a study of tumor-infiltrating lymphocytes in primary liver carcinoma. Study at large: Each participant had primary liver carcinoma, and surgical resection was the treatment.

The source of the blood RNA was unsorted whole blood, and germline DNA was extracted as well. cDNA specific to TCR beta was made from 500 ng of total RNA, with a constant-region primer employed for priming. Three nested multiplex PCR rounds, a slightly modified ARM-PCR, produced the libraries for TCR beta. TCRdb independently ran MiXCR on the multiplex PCR reads; one entry per CDR3 protein. The data contain about 320,000 distinct CDR3 sequences, more than 55% of them singletons. The source material was peripheral blood. The receptor's source is a man aged 40-49 years with primary liver carcinoma and hepatitis B virus infection.

CDR3 loop: CASNPGQGPGELFF. The CDR3 nucleotides read TGTGCCAGCAATCCGGGACAGGGACCCGGGGAGCTGTTTTTT. The V call is TRBV28, the J call TRBJ2-2; the match to TRBD1 covers 9 bases. Germline V gene data show CDR1 as MDHEN and CDR2 as SYDVKM. This CDR3 spans 14 amino acids. With 7 bases clipped from V and 6 bases from J, the junction kept 6 bases outside the gene matches.